This TCR beta chain is drawn from a study of beta chain features in type 1 diabetes. cDNA synthesis used the whole RNA isolate, giving expressed TCRB sequences. Libraries were prepared by immunoSEQ multiplex PCR; TCRdb keeps only in-frame clonotypes and omits some of them. Of approximately 380,000 clones listed, about 14% are singletons. With V trimmed by 4 bases and J by 10 bases, 2 bases remained unmatched. Germline CDR1 is SNHLY and CDR2 is FYNNEI. This CDR3 spans 12 amino acids. As for this clone: Its matching antigen is unknown.

Findings and caveats of the study: People with Type 1 diabetes carried modestly yet significantly shorter TCRB CDR3s in all four CD4+ subsets.

The sequence was collected from a woman aged 18-30 years in good health. This chain uses TRBV2 with TRBJ2-1, with TRBD2 matching 9 bases. The sequenced sample was naive CD4+ T cells from blood. CDR3 amino acids: CASSGLAGEQFF. CDR3 sequence (DNA): TGTGCCAGCAGTGGGCTAGCGGGAGAGCAGTTCTTC.